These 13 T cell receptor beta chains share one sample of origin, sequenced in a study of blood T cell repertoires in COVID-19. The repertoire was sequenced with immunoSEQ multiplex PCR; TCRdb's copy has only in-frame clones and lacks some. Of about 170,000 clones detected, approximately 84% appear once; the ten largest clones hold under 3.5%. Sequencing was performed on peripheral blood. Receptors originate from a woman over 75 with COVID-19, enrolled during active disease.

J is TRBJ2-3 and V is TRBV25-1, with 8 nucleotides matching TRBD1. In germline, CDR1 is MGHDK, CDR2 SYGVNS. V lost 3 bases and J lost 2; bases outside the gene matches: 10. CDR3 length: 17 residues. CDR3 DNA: TGTGCCAGCAGTGAGACAGGGGTCGGTTCCTACACAGATACGCAGTATTTT. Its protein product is CASSETGVGSYTDTQYF.

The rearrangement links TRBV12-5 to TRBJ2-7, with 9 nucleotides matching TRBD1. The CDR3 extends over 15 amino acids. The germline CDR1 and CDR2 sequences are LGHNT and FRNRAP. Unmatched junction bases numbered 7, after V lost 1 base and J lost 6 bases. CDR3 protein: CASGLARGQGGEQYF. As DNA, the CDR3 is TGTGCTAGTGGTTTGGCTCGGGGACAGGGAGGCGAGCAGTACTTC. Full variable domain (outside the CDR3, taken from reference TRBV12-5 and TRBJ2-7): DARVTQTPRHKVTEMGQEVTMRCQPILGHNTVFWYRQTMMQGLELLAYFRNRAPLDDSGMPKDRFSAEMPDATLATLKIQPSEPRDSAVYFCASGLARGQGGEQYFGPGTRLTVT.

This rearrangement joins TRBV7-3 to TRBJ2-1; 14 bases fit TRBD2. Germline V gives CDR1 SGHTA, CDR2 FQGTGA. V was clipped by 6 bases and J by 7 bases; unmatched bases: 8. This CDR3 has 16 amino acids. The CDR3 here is CASRTGLAGGNNEQFF. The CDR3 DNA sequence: TGTGCCAGCAGAACAGGACTAGCGGGAGGAAATAATGAGCAGTTCTTC.

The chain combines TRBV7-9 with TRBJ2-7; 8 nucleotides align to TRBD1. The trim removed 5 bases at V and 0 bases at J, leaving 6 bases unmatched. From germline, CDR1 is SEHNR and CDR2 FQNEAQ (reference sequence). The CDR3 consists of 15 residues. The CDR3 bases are TGTGCCAGCAGCCTCGGACAGGGCAACTCCTACGAGCAGTACTTC. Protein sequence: CASSLGQGNSYEQYF.

Here the CDR3 reads CASSIQGHNEQFF. Here the CDR3 DNA reads TGTGCCAGTAGTATACAGGGCCACAATGAGCAGTTCTTC. The chain recombines TRBV19 with TRBJ2-1, with a weak D call TRBD1 (5 bases). The V and J ends lost 2 bases and 5 bases respectively, with 7 bases between them. Per the germline V gene, CDR1 is LNHDA and CDR2 is SQIVND (reference sequence). The CDR3 length is 13 residues.

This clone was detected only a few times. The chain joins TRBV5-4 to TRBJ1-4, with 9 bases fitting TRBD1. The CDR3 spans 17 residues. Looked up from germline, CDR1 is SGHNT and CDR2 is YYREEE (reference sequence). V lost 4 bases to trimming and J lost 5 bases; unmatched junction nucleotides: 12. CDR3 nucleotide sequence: TGTGCCAGCAGCGCTGGGTTGGGGACAGGGTTGAATGAAAAACTGTTTTTT. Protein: CASSAGLGTGLNEKLFF.

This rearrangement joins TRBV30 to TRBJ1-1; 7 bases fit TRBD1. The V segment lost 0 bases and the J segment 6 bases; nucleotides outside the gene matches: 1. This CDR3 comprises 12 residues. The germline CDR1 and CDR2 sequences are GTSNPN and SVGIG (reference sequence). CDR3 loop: CAWSVRGPEAFF. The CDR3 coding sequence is TGTGCCTGGAGTGTAAGGGGGCCTGAAGCTTTCTTT.

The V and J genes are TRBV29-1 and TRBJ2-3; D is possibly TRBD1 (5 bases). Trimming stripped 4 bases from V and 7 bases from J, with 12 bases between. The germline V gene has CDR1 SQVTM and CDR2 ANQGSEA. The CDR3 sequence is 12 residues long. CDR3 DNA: TGCAGCGTTGTTCAGGGAAAGAATACGCAGTATTTT. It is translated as CSVVQGKNTQYF.

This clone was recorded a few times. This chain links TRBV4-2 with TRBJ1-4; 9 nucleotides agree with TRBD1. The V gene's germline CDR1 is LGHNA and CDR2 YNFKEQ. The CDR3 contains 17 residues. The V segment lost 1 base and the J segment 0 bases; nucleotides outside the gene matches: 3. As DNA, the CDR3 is TGTGCCAGCAGCCAAGCGGACAGGGGTGCAACTAATGAAAAACTGTTTTTT. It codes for CASSQADRGATNEKLFF.

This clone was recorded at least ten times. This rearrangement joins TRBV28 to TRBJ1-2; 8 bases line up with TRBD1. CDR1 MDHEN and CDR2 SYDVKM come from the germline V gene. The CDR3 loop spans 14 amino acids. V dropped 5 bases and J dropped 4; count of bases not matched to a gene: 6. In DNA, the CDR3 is TGTGCCAGCAGTCGACAGGGGACCCTCTATGGCTACACCTTC. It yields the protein CASSRQGTLYGYTF.

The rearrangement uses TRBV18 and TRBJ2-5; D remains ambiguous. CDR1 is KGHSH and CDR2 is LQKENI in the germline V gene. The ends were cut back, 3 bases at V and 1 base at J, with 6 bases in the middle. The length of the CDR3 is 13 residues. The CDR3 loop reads CASSPNFQETQYF. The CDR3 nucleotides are TGTGCCAGCTCACCCAATTTCCAAGAGACCCAGTACTTC.

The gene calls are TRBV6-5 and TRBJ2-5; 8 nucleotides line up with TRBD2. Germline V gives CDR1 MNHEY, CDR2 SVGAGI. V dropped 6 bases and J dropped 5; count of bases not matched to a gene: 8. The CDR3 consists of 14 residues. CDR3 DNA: TGTGCCAGCAGGCTCGGACTAGCAGGCGAGACCCAGTACTTC. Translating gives CASRLGLAGETQYF.

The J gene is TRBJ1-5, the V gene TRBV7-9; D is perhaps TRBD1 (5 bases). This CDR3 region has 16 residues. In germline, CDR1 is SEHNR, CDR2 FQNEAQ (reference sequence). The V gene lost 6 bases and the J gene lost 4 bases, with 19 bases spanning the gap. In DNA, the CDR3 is TGTGCCAGCAGTCCGAAGGGGTGGGGGGAGAATCAGCCCCAGCATTTT. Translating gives CASSPKGWGENQPQHF.